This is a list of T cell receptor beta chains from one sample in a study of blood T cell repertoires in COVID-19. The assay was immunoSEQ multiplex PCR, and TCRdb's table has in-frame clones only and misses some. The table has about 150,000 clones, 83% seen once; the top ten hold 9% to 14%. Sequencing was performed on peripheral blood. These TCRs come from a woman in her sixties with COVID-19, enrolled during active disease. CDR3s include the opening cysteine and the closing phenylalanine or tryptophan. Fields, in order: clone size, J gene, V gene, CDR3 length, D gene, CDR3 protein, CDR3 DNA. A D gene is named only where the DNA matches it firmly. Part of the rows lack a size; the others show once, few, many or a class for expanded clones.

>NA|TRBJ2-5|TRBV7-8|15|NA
CASSTTTGSQETQYF
TGTGCCAGCAGCACCACCACCGGGTCCCAAGAGACCCAGTACTTC
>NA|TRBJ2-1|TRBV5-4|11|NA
CASSSSGEMFF
TGTGCCAGCAGCTCCTCGGGGGAGATGTTCTTC
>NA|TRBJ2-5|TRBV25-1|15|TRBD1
CASSGDRGFQETQYF
TGTGCCAGCAGCGGGGACAGGGGGTTCCAAGAGACCCAGTACTTC
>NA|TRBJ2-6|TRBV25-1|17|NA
CASSESGLNSGANVLTF
TGTGCCAGCAGTGAATCCGGACTGAACTCTGGGGCCAACGTCCTGACTTTC
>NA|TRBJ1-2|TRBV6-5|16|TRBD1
CASSYRNTGVNYGYTF
TGTGCCAGCAGTTACCGAAATACAGGGGTAAACTATGGCTACACCTTC
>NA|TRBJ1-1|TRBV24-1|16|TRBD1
CATSVSGTGGRAEAFF
TGTGCCACCAGTGTCAGCGGGACAGGGGGCAGAGCTGAAGCTTTCTTT
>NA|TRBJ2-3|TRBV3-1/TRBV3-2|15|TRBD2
CASSQPTGGTDTQYF
TGTGCCAGCAGCCAACCAACGGGAGGTACAGATACGCAGTATTTT
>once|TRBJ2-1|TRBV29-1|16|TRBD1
CSVVGEDRAAYNEQFF
TGCAGCGTTGTAGGTGAGGACAGGGCCGCCTACAATGAGCAGTTCTTC
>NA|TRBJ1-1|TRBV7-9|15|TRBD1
CASSPHRGPGTEAFF
TGTGCCAGCAGCCCCCACAGGGGGCCGGGTACTGAAGCTTTCTTT
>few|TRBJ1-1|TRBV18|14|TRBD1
CASCSTGGKTEAFF
TGTGCCAGCTGCTCGACAGGGGGCAAGACTGAAGCTTTCTTT
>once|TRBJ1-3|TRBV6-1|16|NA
CASSAPQGSSGNTIYF
TGTGCCAGCAGTGCGCCTCAGGGAAGCTCTGGAAACACCATATATTTT
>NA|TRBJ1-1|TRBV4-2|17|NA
CASSQDGWGTGNTEAFF
TGTGCCAGCAGCCAAGATGGGTGGGGCACGGGGAACACTGAAGCTTTCTTT
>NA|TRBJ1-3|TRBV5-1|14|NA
CASRPSHSGNTIYF
TGCGCCAGCAGGCCCTCACACTCTGGAAACACCATATATTTT
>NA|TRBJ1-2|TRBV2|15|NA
CASSEAPGRHYGYTF
TGTGCCAGCAGTGAAGCGCCAGGGAGGCACTATGGCTACACCTTC
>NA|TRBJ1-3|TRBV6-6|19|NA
CASSRRAGTSGFSGNTIYF
TGTGCCAGCAGTCGACGGGCAGGGACTTCAGGTTTCTCTGGAAACACCATATATTTT
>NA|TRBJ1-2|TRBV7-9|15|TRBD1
CASSLESGGTYGYTF
TGTGCCAGCAGCTTAGAGTCAGGGGGTACCTATGGCTACACCTTC
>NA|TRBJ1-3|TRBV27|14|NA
CASSLNRAGNTIYF
TGTGCCAGCAGTTTGAACAGGGCTGGAAACACCATATATTTT
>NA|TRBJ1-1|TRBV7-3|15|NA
CASSLTPGLDTEAFF
TGTGCCAGCAGCTTAACGCCAGGGTTGGACACTGAAGCTTTCTTT
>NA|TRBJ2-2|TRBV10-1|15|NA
CASSARGANTGELFF
TGCGCCAGCAGTGCACGGGGAGCGAACACCGGGGAGCTGTTTTTT
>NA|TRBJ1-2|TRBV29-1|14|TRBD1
CSVDLSRTGYGYTF
TGCAGCGTCGACCTTTCCCGGACAGGCTATGGCTACACCTTC
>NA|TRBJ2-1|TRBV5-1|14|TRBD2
CASSLTSSGNEQFF
TGCGCCAGCAGCCTGACTAGCTCGGGCAATGAGCAGTTCTTC
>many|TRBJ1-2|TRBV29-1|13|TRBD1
CSVGDSLVGGYTF
TGCAGCGTCGGGGACAGTCTAGTGGGTGGCTACACCTTC
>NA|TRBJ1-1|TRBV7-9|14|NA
CASSPRATNTEAFF
TGTGCCAGCAGCCCCAGGGCTACGAACACTGAAGCTTTCTTT
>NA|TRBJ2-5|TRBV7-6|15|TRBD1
CASSGQGAYQETQYF
TGTGCCAGCAGCGGGCAGGGGGCCTACCAAGAGACCCAGTACTTC
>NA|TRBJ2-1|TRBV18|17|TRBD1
CASSPGTGGGPYNEQFF
TGTGCCAGCTCACCGGGAACAGGGGGCGGCCCCTACAATGAGCAGTTCTTC
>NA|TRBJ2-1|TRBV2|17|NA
CASQETAHPYSYNEQFF
TGTGCCAGCCAGGAGACAGCACACCCATACTCCTACAATGAGCAGTTCTTC
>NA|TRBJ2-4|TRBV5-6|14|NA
CASSLEQGRNIQYF
TGTGCCAGCAGCTTGGAACAGGGTAGGAACATTCAGTACTTC
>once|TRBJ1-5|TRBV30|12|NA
CACDRGNQPQHF
TGTGCCTGCGACAGAGGCAATCAGCCCCAGCATTTT
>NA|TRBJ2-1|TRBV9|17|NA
CASSGRLDSRSYNEQFF
TGTGCCAGCAGCGGGCGCCTAGACTCCCGCTCCTACAATGAGCAGTTCTTC
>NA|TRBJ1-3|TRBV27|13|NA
CASSFAVGNTIYF
TGTGCCAGCAGTTTCGCAGTTGGAAACACCATATATTTT
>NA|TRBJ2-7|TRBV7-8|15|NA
CASSLGLTGPLEQYF
TGTGCCAGCAGCTTAGGGTTGACAGGTCCCCTCGAGCAGTACTTC
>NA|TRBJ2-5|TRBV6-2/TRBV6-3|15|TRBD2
CASSPWTSGSETQYF
TGTGCCAGCAGCCCCTGGACTAGTGGTAGCGAGACCCAGTACTTC
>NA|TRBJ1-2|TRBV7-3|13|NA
CASSLSGERSYTF
TGTGCCAGCAGCTTAAGTGGGGAGAGGAGCTACACCTTC
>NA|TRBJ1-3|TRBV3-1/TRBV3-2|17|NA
CASSQTFGGSSGNTIYF
TGTGCCAGCAGCCAAACCTTCGGCGGCAGCTCTGGAAACACCATATATTTT
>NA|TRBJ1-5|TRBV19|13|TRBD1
CASRDRDPRPQHF
TGTGCCAGTAGAGACAGGGATCCCCGGCCCCAGCATTTT
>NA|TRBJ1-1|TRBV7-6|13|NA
CASSLGGRTEAFF
TGTGCCAGCAGCTTAGGCGGTAGGACTGAAGCTTTCTTT
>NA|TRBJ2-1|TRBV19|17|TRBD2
CASILKGGTSGYNEQFF
TGTGCCAGTATCCTCAAAGGAGGGACTAGCGGTTACAATGAGCAGTTCTTC
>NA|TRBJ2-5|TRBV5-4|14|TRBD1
CASSVGQFQKTQYF
TGTGCCAGCAGCGTGGGACAGTTCCAAAAGACCCAGTACTTC
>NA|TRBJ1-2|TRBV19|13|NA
CASSIEQTLGYTF
TGTGCCAGTAGTATTGAACAGACATTGGGCTACACCTTC
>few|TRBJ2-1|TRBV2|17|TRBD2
CASRRSLGTSGYNEQFF
TGTGCCAGCAGGAGATCGCTCGGGACTAGCGGTTACAATGAGCAGTTCTTC
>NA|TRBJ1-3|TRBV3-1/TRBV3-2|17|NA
CASSQEARAFSGNTIYF
TGTGCCAGCAGCCAAGAGGCCAGGGCATTCTCTGGAAACACCATATATTTT
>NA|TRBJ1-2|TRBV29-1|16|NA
CSADRGAGGIGNGYTF
TGCAGCGCCGACCGCGGGGCAGGAGGGATCGGAAATGGCTACACCTTC
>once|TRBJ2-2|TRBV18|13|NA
CASHPAGTGELFF
TGTGCCAGCCACCCCGCAGGGACCGGGGAGCTGTTTTTT
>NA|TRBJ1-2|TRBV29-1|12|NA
CSAETGSYGYTF
TGCAGCGCTGAGACAGGAAGCTATGGCTACACCTTC
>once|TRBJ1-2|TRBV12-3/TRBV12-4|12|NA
CASSLTVYGYTF
TGTGCCAGCAGCCTGACAGTCTATGGCTACACCTTC
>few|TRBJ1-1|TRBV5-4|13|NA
CASSPTENTEAFF
TGTGCCAGCAGCCCGACAGAGAACACTGAAGCTTTCTTT
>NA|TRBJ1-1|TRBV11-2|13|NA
CASSLLTQREAFF
TGTGCCAGCAGCTTATTAACTCAGCGTGAAGCTTTCTTT
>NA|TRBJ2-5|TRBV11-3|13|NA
CASQGSGQETQYF
TGTGCCAGTCAGGGTAGCGGCCAAGAGACCCAGTACTTC
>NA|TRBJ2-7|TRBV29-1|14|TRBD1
CSVDRTGSGYEQYF
TGCAGCGTTGACCGGACAGGGTCTGGGTACGAGCAGTACTTC
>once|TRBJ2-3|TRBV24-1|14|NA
CATSSQVGRNSQYF
TGTGCCACCAGTTCGCAGGTCGGAAGAAATTCGCAGTATTTT
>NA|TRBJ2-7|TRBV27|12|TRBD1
CASRGQGYEQYF
TGTGCCAGCAGGGGACAGGGGTACGAGCAGTACTTC
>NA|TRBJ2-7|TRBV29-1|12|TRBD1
CSVAGQGNEQYF
TGCAGCGTTGCGGGACAGGGTAACGAGCAGTACTTC
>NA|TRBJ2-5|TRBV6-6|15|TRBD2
CASSYRRGGSETQYF
TGTGCCAGCAGTTACCGGCGGGGGGGGTCAGAGACCCAGTACTTC